One sample yielded the 5 T cell receptor beta chains listed below, sequenced in a study of blood T cell repertoires in COVID-19. The repertoire was sequenced with immunoSEQ multiplex PCR; TCRdb's copy has only in-frame clones and lacks some. The sample has around 150,000 clones, more than 85% seen once. The source material was peripheral blood. These receptor sequences come from a man between 18 and 35 years old with acute or convalescent COVID-19.

This chain connects TRBV9 to TRBJ2-1, with TRBD2 matching over 8 bases. Germline V gene data show CDR1 as SGDLS and CDR2 as YYNGEE. The CDR3 is 18 amino acids. Losses at the gene ends were 0 bases for V and 8 bases for J; bases not matched to a gene: 16. Written as DNA, the CDR3 is TGTGCCAGCAGCGTAGTGGGTAGCGGGGTACCCTCAGGGGATGAGCAGTTCTTC. Translating it yields CASSVVGSGVPSGDEQFF.

The chain has TRBV27 and TRBJ1-5; no reliable D call. Germline V CDR1 and CDR2: MNHEY, SMNVEV (reference sequence). Trimming took off 6 bases at V and 2 bases at J, with 14 bases between the two ends. This CDR3 comprises 15 residues. The CDR3: CASSPSDWGNQPQHF. The CDR3 region has the DNA TGTGCCAGCAGCCCCTCCGACTGGGGCAATCAGCCCCAGCATTTT.

The chain recombines TRBV5-1 with TRBJ1-4; perhaps TRBD1 as D (5 bases). Germline CDR1 reads SGHRS; CDR2 reads YFSETQ. The CDR3 consists of 17 residues. Trimming stripped 4 bases from V and 8 bases from J, with 24 bases between. CDR3 loop: CASSLGRRAGPREKLFF. Written as DNA, the CDR3 is TGCGCCAGCAGCCTGGGTCGTCGAGCGGGACCAAGGGAAAAACTGTTTTTT. Based on the CDR3 plus reference TRBV5-1 and TRBJ1-4, the full variable domain is KAGVTQTPRYLIKTRGQQVTLSCSPISGHRSVSWYQQTPGQGLQFLFEYFSETQRNKGNFPGRFSGRQFSNSRSEMNVSTLELGDSALYLCASSLGRRAGPREKLFFGSGTQLSVL.

This sequence joins TRBV18 and TRBJ2-3; 9 nucleotides line up with TRBD1. CDR3 length: 15 amino acids. V dropped 1 base and J dropped 5; count of bases not matched to a gene: 4. The V gene's germline CDR1 is KGHSH and CDR2 LQKENI. DNA for the CDR3: TGTGCCAGCTCACCACAGGGACAGGGAAGAGATACGCAGTATTTT. It yields the protein CASSPQGQGRDTQYF.

This sequence joins TRBV6-5 and TRBJ2-2; no clear D. This CDR3 comprises 13 residues. In germline, CDR1 is MNHEY, CDR2 SVGAGI. Trimming removed 7 bases at V and 7 bases at J, with 13 bases between. The CDR3 DNA follows: TGTGCCAGCATCACACCGGGTGGCGGGGAGCTGTTTTTT. Protein sequence: CASITPGGGELFF.